The rows below give T cell receptor beta chains drawn from one sample of a study of T cell changes during pregnancy in multiple sclerosis. TCRdb keeps only in-frame clones here, not all; method: immunoSEQ multiplex PCR. Of approximately 130,000 clones listed, 90% to 96% are singletons. Sequences were derived from peripheral blood, sampled after pregnancy. These receptor sequences come from a female donor with multiple sclerosis, enrolled in a pregnancy study. Both conserved end residues are part of each CDR3. D genes are given only for firm matches. Clone size, where shown, is once, few, many, or a class for clones that have expanded.

j_call | clone_size | d_call | v_call | cdr3_nt | cdr3_aa
TRBJ2-1 | . | . | TRBV4-3 | TGCGCCAGCAGCCAGATTCTACAGGGCCTTGAGCAGTTCTTC | CASSQILQGLEQFF
TRBJ1-2 | . | . | TRBV30 | TGTGCCTGGAACGAGGAGGGCATTAGGAAGGGCTACACCTTC | CAWNEEGIRKGYTF
TRBJ2-5 | . | TRBD2 | TRBV7-9 | TGTGCCAGCAGTTCTACGGGACTAGCGGGAGGGTACCAAGAGACCCAGTACTTC | CASSSTGLAGGYQETQYF
TRBJ2-5 | . | TRBD2 | TRBV28 | TGTGCCACCTTCACTAGCGGGAGCCACCAAGAGACCCAGTACTTC | CATFTSGSHQETQYF
TRBJ2-5 | . | . | TRBV25-1 | TGTGCCAGCAGTGAATACCAGGCCCAAGAGACCCAGTACTTC | CASSEYQAQETQYF
TRBJ1-5 | . | . | TRBV7-2 | TGTGCCAGCAGCTTAGCGGAGACGCCTAATCAGCCCCAGCATTTT | CASSLAETPNQPQHF
TRBJ1-5 | . | . | TRBV6-1 | TGTGCCAGCAGATTCGGGGGGAAAACCAATCAGCCCCAGCATTTT | CASRFGGKTNQPQHF
TRBJ2-2 | . | TRBD2 | TRBV30 | TGTGCCTGGAGAGGACTAGCTTCTCCGAGGAGGACGGCCGGGGAGCTGTTTTTT | CAWRGLASPRRTAGELFF
TRBJ1-2 | . | TRBD1 | TRBV4-3 | TGCGCCAGCAGCCCGGAGGGGGACAGTAACTATGGCTACACCTTC | CASSPEGDSNYGYTF
TRBJ2-3 | . | TRBD2 | TRBV27 | TGTGCCAGCAGCTCCCCGTGGCTAGCGGGGACAGATACGCAGTATTTT | CASSSPWLAGTDTQYF
TRBJ2-7 | . | TRBD1 | TRBV28 | TGTGCCAGCAGCCTCCGGGACAGGTCGTACGAGCAGTACTTC | CASSLRDRSYEQYF
TRBJ2-7 | few | TRBD2 | TRBV28 | TGTGCCAGCAGTTTATGGGCACTAGCGGGAGGGCCCGGGGAGCAGTACTTC | CASSLWALAGGPGEQYF
TRBJ2-2 | . | . | TRBV2 | TGTGCCAGCATCTTTCGGTCCGGGGAGCTGTTTTTT | CASIFRSGELFF
TRBJ1-1 | few | . | TRBV4-3 | TGCGCCAGCTCTAACCTTCGGGGGTATGAAGCTTTCTTT | CASSNLRGYEAFF
TRBJ1-2 | . | TRBD1 | TRBV2 | TGTGCCAGCAGTTGGAGAGCCGGGACAGACCCCTCCGGGGGCTACACCTTC | CASSWRAGTDPSGGYTF
TRBJ2-1 | . | TRBD2 | TRBV4-3 | TGCGCCAGCAGCCAAGGAACTAGCGGGAGTAGTTTGATGAGCTACAATGAGCAGTTCTTC | CASSQGTSGSSLMSYNEQFF
TRBJ1-4 | . | . | TRBV27 | TGTGCCAGCAGTTTTGGGGGGGTCCATGAAAAACTGTTTTTT | CASSFGGVHEKLFF
TRBJ2-1 | . | . | TRBV15 | TGTGCCACCAGCAGCAACCAATTAGAAGAGCAGTTCTTC | CATSSNQLEEQFF
TRBJ2-1 | once | TRBD2 | TRBV5-3 | TGTGCCAGGGTGGAGGGACTAGCGGGTTACAATGAGCAGTTCTTC | CARVEGLAGYNEQFF
TRBJ2-5 | . | . | TRBV7-9 | TGTGCCAGCAGCCTACTCGGGTCTGCCCAAGAGACCCAGTACTTC | CASSLLGSAQETQYF
TRBJ2-7 | . | . | TRBV27 | TGTGCCAGCAGTCCCAACTCCTACGAGCAGTACTTC | CASSPNSYEQYF
TRBJ2-7 | . | TRBD2 | TRBV23-1 | TGCGCCAGCAGTCAGCCGGGACTAGCGTGCTACGAGCAGTACTTC | CASSQPGLACYEQYF
TRBJ2-3 | . | . | TRBV28 | TGTGCCAGCAGCTGGGGGGGGCATTTAGGTTTC | CASSWGGHLGF
TRBJ2-3 | . | TRBD2 | TRBV2 | TGTGCCAGCAGTGAAGCGGGGAGGGGTGAGGATACGCAGTATTTT | CASSEAGRGEDTQYF
TRBJ2-7 | . | . | TRBV4-1 | TGCGCCAGCAGCCAAGTGGACGGGAGCTCCTACGAGCAGTACTTC | CASSQVDGSSYEQYF
TRBJ2-7 | . | . | TRBV28 | TGTGCCAGCACCCACCCAGGAACAACGAAAACCTACGAGCAGTACTTC | CASTHPGTTKTYEQYF
TRBJ2-7 | . | . | TRBV15 | TGTGCCACCAGACGGGGCGGGACCGAGATCGAGCAGTACTTC | CATRRGGTEIEQYF
TRBJ2-5 | . | . | TRBV4-2 | TGTGCCAGCAGCCAAGATAAGGGTCTGGGGGCCAAAGAGACCCAGTACTTC | CASSQDKGLGAKETQYF
TRBJ2-1 | . | . | TRBV2 | TGTGCCGGAGCAGTAAATCAAAACTACAATGAGCAGTTCTTC | CAGAVNQNYNEQFF
TRBJ2-1 | . | TRBD2 | TRBV27 | TGTGCCAGCGGCTCGGGGGGTACCTACAATGAGCAGTTCTTC | CASGSGGTYNEQFF
TRBJ2-5 | once | TRBD2 | TRBV11-2 | TGTGCCAGCAGCCCAGGGACTAGCGGGAAAGAGACCCAGTACTTC | CASSPGTSGKETQYF
TRBJ2-1 | . | TRBD2 | TRBV28 | TGTGCCAGCAGTCTCGGGACTAGCCACAATGAGCAGTTCTTC | CASSLGTSHNEQFF
TRBJ2-2 | . | TRBD2 | TRBV19 | TGTGCCAGTAGAGATCTAGCGGGAGTGGACGGGGAGCTGTTTTTT | CASRDLAGVDGELFF
TRBJ2-7 | once | TRBD1 | TRBV19 | TGTGCCAGTAGTATTGCGGGAACAGGGGGCGATTTCTACGAGCAGTACTTC | CASSIAGTGGDFYEQYF
TRBJ2-7 | . | . | TRBV15 | TGTGCCACCAGCAGATCCAGGACTTCGTACGAGCAGTACTTC | CATSRSRTSYEQYF
TRBJ2-5 | . | . | TRBV4-1 | TGCGCCAGCAGCCAAGATAACGGTTTACAAGAGACCCAGTACTTC | CASSQDNGLQETQYF
TRBJ2-1 | . | TRBD2 | TRBV27 | TGTGCCAGCAGTTTAACGCCGGGACTAGCGGCAAACAATGAGCAGTTCTTC | CASSLTPGLAANNEQFF
TRBJ2-2 | . | TRBD1 | TRBV7-2 | TGTGCCAGCAGCTTCGACAGGGCGTCATCCGGGGAGCTGTTTTTT | CASSFDRASSGELFF
TRBJ2-3 | . | TRBD2 | TRBV6-6 | TGTGCCAGCGGTAGAAGCGGGAGGGCCTTGCAAGATACGCAGTATTTT | CASGRSGRALQDTQYF
TRBJ2-5 | . | TRBD1 | TRBV6-1 | TGTGCCAGCAGCAAGGACAGGCCGATGGAGACCCAGTACTTC | CASSKDRPMETQYF
TRBJ1-5 | . | . | TRBV5-1 | TGCGCCAGCAGCTTGGCTCAGGACTCCAAGGATAATAGCAATCAGCCCCAGCATTTT | CASSLAQDSKDNSNQPQHF
TRBJ2-6 | . | TRBD1 | TRBV28 | TGTGCCAGCAGAGCGGGACAGGGGAGCTCTGGGGCCAACGTCCTGACTTTC | CASRAGQGSSGANVLTF
TRBJ2-7 | . | TRBD2 | TRBV5-1 | TGCGCCAGCAGCTTGGGCCTAGCGGGGACCTACGAGCAGTACTTC | CASSLGLAGTYEQYF
TRBJ2-1 | . | TRBD2 | TRBV7-3 | TGTGCCAGCAGCTGGACTGGGACTAGCGGGAGTGACGGGCAGTTCTTC | CASSWTGTSGSDGQFF
TRBJ2-7 | . | . | TRBV27 | TGTGCCAGCCCTAACTTCGACAGCTACGAGCAGTACTTC | CASPNFDSYEQYF
TRBJ2-7 | . | TRBD1 | TRBV7-9 | TGTGCCAGCAGCCCGGGACAGGTCTACGAGCAGTACTTC | CASSPGQVYEQYF
TRBJ1-1 | . | . | TRBV28 | TGTGCCAGCATCCTGGCTGGCACTGAAGCTTTCTTT | CASILAGTEAFF
TRBJ1-4 | . | . | TRBV29-1 | TGCAGCGCCGAGGTTGGGGGCGAAAAACTGTTTTTT | CSAEVGGEKLFF
TRBJ2-7 | . | TRBD1 | TRBV29-1 | TGCAGCGTAGGACAGGGGGTTTACGAGCAGTACTTC | CSVGQGVYEQYF
TRBJ2-7 | . | . | TRBV27 | TGTGCCAGCAGACCCCCTGGACGGGAGAAGTACGAGCAGTACTTC | CASRPPGREKYEQYF
TRBJ2-1 | . | . | TRBV19 | TGTGCCAGTAGTCCTACTTCAGGGATATTTTCCTACAATGAGCAGTTCTTC | CASSPTSGIFSYNEQFF
TRBJ2-5 | . | . | TRBV19 | TGTGCCAGTAGTTGGGCCGGGACTCCCCCAGGAGAGACCCAGTACTTC | CASSWAGTPPGETQYF
TRBJ2-7 | . | TRBD1 | TRBV5-1 | TGCGCCAGCAGCCCAAGGGGACAGGGCCACTACGAGCAGTACTTC | CASSPRGQGHYEQYF
TRBJ2-1 | . | . | TRBV9 | TGTGCCAGCAGCGACAAACAAGGTAGGAGTGAGCAGTTCTTC | CASSDKQGRSEQFF
TRBJ2-2 | . | . | TRBV7-9 | TGTGCCAGCAGCCAAGACCACAGGGTGAACACCGGGGAGCTGTTTTTT | CASSQDHRVNTGELFF
TRBJ2-7 | . | TRBD1 | TRBV5-8 | TGTGCCAGCAGCTTCACCGGGACAGTCTACGAGCAGTACTTC | CASSFTGTVYEQYF
TRBJ1-2 | once | TRBD1 | TRBV14 | TGTGCCAGCAGTCCCTCCGGGACAGGGGGCGATGGCTACACCTTC | CASSPSGTGGDGYTF
TRBJ2-7 | . | TRBD2 | TRBV7-3 | TGTGCCAGCAGGACGCTGATGATCGGGAGGGCCGGGGACGAGCAGTACTTC | CASRTLMIGRAGDEQYF
TRBJ2-7 | . | TRBD1 | TRBV28 | TGTGCCAGCAGGTCTACAGGGGACCACGAGCAGTACTTC | CASRSTGDHEQYF
TRBJ2-2 | . | . | TRBV28 | TGTGCCAGCAGTTTAGGGGGGTCGAACACCGGGGAGCTGTTTTTT | CASSLGGSNTGELFF